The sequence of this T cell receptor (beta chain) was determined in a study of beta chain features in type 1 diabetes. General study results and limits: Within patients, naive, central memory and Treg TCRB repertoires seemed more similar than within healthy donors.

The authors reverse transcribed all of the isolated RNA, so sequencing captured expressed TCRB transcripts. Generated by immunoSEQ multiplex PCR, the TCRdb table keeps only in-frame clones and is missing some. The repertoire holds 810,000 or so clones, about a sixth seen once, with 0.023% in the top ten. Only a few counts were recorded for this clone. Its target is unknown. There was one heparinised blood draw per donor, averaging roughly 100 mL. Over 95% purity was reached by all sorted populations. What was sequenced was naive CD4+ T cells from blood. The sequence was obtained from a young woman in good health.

The CDR3 DNA reads TGTGCCAGCAGCTTAGCAGCAGCCTTGAACACTGAAGCTTTCTTT. Translating gives CASSLAAALNTEAFF. The gene calls are TRBV7-2 and TRBJ1-1; D gene uncertain. From germline, CDR1 is SGHTA and CDR2 FQGNSA. There are 15 residues in the CDR3. The germline V and J ends were trimmed by 0 bases and 0 bases, with 8 bases remaining between them.